The 6 T cell receptor beta chains reported below all come from one sample, sequenced in a study of blood T cell repertoires in COVID-19. Profiling relied on immunoSEQ multiplex PCR, and the TCRdb table lists in-frame clones only, not all of them. The table includes roughly 67,000 clones, around 74% detected once. Material: peripheral blood. Every receptor here comes from a woman aged 50 to 65 with active or convalescent COVID-19.

The table lists this clone with a few counts. V is TRBV6-2 or TRBV6-3 and J is TRBJ1-1, with D hard to call. Germline V gene sequence: CDR1 MNHEY, CDR2 SVGEGT. The germline V and J ends were trimmed by 0 bases and 0 bases, with 17 bases remaining between them. The CDR3 runs 18 residues. CDR3 amino acids: CASSYSSSGLIMNTEAFF. The CDR3 bases are TGTGCCAGCAGTTACTCGAGTTCAGGCCTGATAATGAACACTGAAGCTTTCTTT.

This chain links TRBV7-2 with TRBJ2-5, with 9 bases matching TRBD1. Germline V gene data show CDR1 as SGHTA and CDR2 as FQGNSA. With V trimmed by 2 bases and J by 5 bases, 12 bases remained unmatched. The CDR3 contains 17 residues. CDR3 residues: CASSLPPGQGSRETQYF. Here the CDR3 DNA reads TGTGCCAGCAGCTTACCCCCCGGACAGGGGTCGAGGGAGACCCAGTACTTC.

This clone was observed a few times. CDR3 coding DNA: TGTGCCAGCAGCTTAGACAGAGACACTGAAGCTTTCTTT. This codes for CASSLDRDTEAFF. The chain is built from TRBV7-2 and TRBJ1-1; D not certain. The CDR3 runs 13 residues. Per germline, CDR1 SGHTA and CDR2 FQGNSA. With 1 base removed from V and 3 bases from J, the gap between germline ends came to 6 bases.

The chain combines TRBV28 with TRBJ2-2; TRBD2 matches 9 bases. The CDR3 length is 17 residues. After removal of 5 bases from V and 7 bases from J, the junction contained 14 bases not matched to a gene. The germline V gene has CDR1 MDHEN and CDR2 SYDVKM. CDR3 DNA sequence: TGTGCCAGCAGTGCATCGTCGGCGGGAGGGCCCGTCGGGGAGCTGTTTTTT. Protein sequence: CASSASSAGGPVGELFF.

The chain combines TRBV9 with TRBJ1-1; D not certain. V was shortened by 0 bases and J by 6 bases, with 12 bases between the two germline ends. CDR3 size: 14 residues. Germline CDR1 and CDR2: SGDLS and YYNGEE. DNA of the CDR3: TGTGCCAGCAGCGTAGTCGAGGGCCCCTCTGAAGCTTTCTTT. It specifies CASSVVEGPSEAFF.

V and J are TRBV20-1 and TRBJ1-2; D unclear. CDR3 length equals 12 residues. Trimming stripped 3 bases from V and 2 bases from J, with 7 bases between. CDR1 and CDR2 (germline): DFQATT, SNEGSKA (reference sequence). CDR3 loop: CSASAVNYGYTF. The DNA for the CDR3 is TGCAGTGCTAGTGCCGTGAACTATGGCTACACCTTC.